The 32 T cell receptor beta chains below were found in one sample sequenced in a study of control samples from healthy donors and cancer patients. TCRdb's table, derived via immunoSEQ multiplex PCR, lists solely in-frame clones and lacks some. The profile covers 60,000 to 75,000 clones, with approximately 83% appearing a single time and 15% to 17% taken by the ten largest. The specimen was blood. Source of these receptors: a man aged 55 to 70 in good health.

The V gene is TRBV29-1, the J gene TRBJ2-1; the D gene is possibly TRBD1 (5 bases). Trimming cost V 4 bases and J 3 bases, with 10 bases left between them. The CDR3 has 13 amino acids. The germline V gene encodes CDR1 SQVTM and CDR2 ANQGSEA. The CDR3 protein is CSVAGSLYNEQFF. In DNA form, the CDR3 reads TGCAGCGTTGCAGGGTCCCTCTACAATGAGCAGTTCTTC.

This clone was counted once. This rearrangement joins TRBV2 to TRBJ1-5, with D possibly matching TRBD1 (5 bases). Germline V gene data show CDR1 as SNHLY and CDR2 as FYNNEI. Trimming shortened V by 2 bases and J by 0 bases, and 8 bases separated the two germline ends. This CDR3 contains 15 residues. CDR3 region: CASSERQNSNQPQHF. CDR3 coding DNA: TGTGCCAGCAGTGAAAGACAGAATAGCAATCAGCCCCAGCATTTT.

In DNA, the CDR3 is TGTGCCAGCAGCTTAAGCACGGCAGTGTTCGGGTCACCCCTCCACTTT. Its translation: CASSLSTAVFGSPLHF. This chain connects TRBV7-2 to TRBJ1-6, with D hard to call. Trimming removed 2 bases at V and 10 bases at J, with 18 bases between. This CDR3 contains 16 residues. Germline CDR1 reads SGHTA; CDR2 reads FQGNSA. Looking up the rest from reference TRBV7-2 and TRBJ1-6 gives the full variable domain: GAGVSQSPSNKVTEKGKDVELRCDPISGHTALYWYRQSLGQGLEFLIYFQGNSAPDKSGLPSDRFSAERTGGSVSTLTIQRTQQEDSAVYLCASSLSTAVFGSPLHFGNGTRLTVT.

The chain links TRBV7-9 to TRBJ2-7, with 8 positions matching TRBD2. In germline, CDR1 is SEHNR, CDR2 FQNEAQ (reference sequence). There are 15 residues in the CDR3. Trimming removed 3 bases from V and 2 bases from J; junction bases left unmatched: 6. In nucleotides, the CDR3 is TGTGCCAGCAGCTTCGGCCTAGCGGGTCCCTACGAGCAGTACTTC. Protein sequence: CASSFGLAGPYEQYF.

The chain recombines TRBV7-9 with TRBJ1-1; D is ambiguous. Germline assignment: CDR1 SEHNR and CDR2 FQNEAQ (reference sequence). Trimming removed 2 bases at V and 2 bases at J, with 6 bases between. CDR3 length: 13 residues. CDR3 sequence reads: CASSLKENTEAFF. The CDR3 coding sequence is TGTGCCAGCAGCTTAAAGGAAAACACTGAAGCTTTCTTT.

This chain links TRBV6-5 with TRBJ2-1; 7 nucleotides line up with TRBD1. Germline CDR1 and CDR2: MNHEY and SVGAGI. The junction had 8 bases not matched to a gene; V was cut back by 7 bases and J by 5 bases. The CDR3 consists of 14 residues. CDR3 DNA sequence: TGTGCCAGCAAGCCGACAGGGCAAAACAATGAGCAGTTCTTC. Translation gives CASKPTGQNNEQFF.

This chain connects TRBV5-1 to TRBJ2-5, with 7 bases aligning to TRBD1. The CDR3 extends over 14 amino acids. Germline V CDR1 and CDR2: SGHRS, YFSETQ. Trimming cost V 4 bases and J 2 bases; bases outside gene matches: 5. This CDR3 is CASSTGQQQETQYF. The CDR3 DNA reads as TGCGCCAGCAGCACGGGACAGCAACAAGAGACCCAGTACTTC. The complete variable domain, with remaining parts taken from reference TRBV5-1 and TRBJ2-5, reads KAGVTQTPRYLIKTRGQQVTLSCSPISGHRSVSWYQQTPGQGLQFLFEYFSETQRNKGNFPGRFSGRQFSNSRSEMNVSTLELGDSALYLCASSTGQQQETQYFGPGTRLLVL.

V usage is TRBV6-6 and J usage is TRBJ2-3; possibly TRBD2 for D (6 bases). The CDR3 has 12 amino acids. Germline loops: CDR1 MNHNY, CDR2 SVGAGI (reference sequence). V gave up 5 bases and J gave up 14 bases, with 17 bases separating them. CDR3 nucleotide sequence: TGTGCCAGCAGTCAATCGGGAGATCGGTTGTATTTT. Protein: CASSQSGDRLYF.

This clone was seen a single time. The chain has TRBV5-5 and TRBJ2-7; D is ambiguous. Trimming left V 4 bases short and J 2 bases short, with 10 bases between. The V gene's germline CDR1 is SGHKS and CDR2 YYEKEE (reference sequence). The CDR3 has 13 amino acids. The CDR3 loop is CASSQQGAYEQYF. The CDR3 nucleotides read TGTGCCAGCAGCCAGCAAGGAGCCTACGAGCAGTACTTC.

V is TRBV7-3 and J is TRBJ2-3, with 12 positions matching TRBD2. CDR3 length: 18 residues. With 4 bases clipped from V and 0 bases from J, the junction kept 8 bases outside the gene matches. Germline CDR1 SGHTA, CDR2 FQGTGA. Here the CDR3 DNA reads TGTGCCAGCAGCTCGCCGACTAGCGGGAGTACTAGCACAGATACGCAGTATTTT. It is translated as CASSSPTSGSTSTDTQYF.

V usage is TRBV10-1 and J usage is TRBJ1-6; no clear D. The germline CDR1 and CDR2 sequences are WNHNN and SYGVQD (reference sequence). The CDR3 sequence is 17 residues long. V was shortened by 3 bases and J by 7 bases, with 19 bases between the two germline ends. CDR3 bases: TGCGCCAGCAGTGATTTATTAGGGCAGTCCGGGAATTCACCCCTCCACTTT. It encodes CASSDLLGQSGNSPLHF.

CDR3 DNA sequence: TGCGCCAGCAGTCGCGGGTGTCGGACTAGCCCCTACAATGAGCAGTTCTTC. Translating it yields CASSRGCRTSPYNEQFF. V is TRBV23-1 and J is TRBJ2-1, with 8 bases aligning to TRBD2. TRBV23-1 is classed as an ORF, of uncertain function. The CDR3 has 17 residues. Trimming removed 4 bases from V and 2 bases from J; junction bases left unmatched: 10.

Many counts were recorded for this clone. The rearrangement links TRBV5-8 to TRBJ1-1; D remains ambiguous. The CDR3 extends over 14 amino acids. CDR1 SGHTS and CDR2 YDEGEE come from the germline V gene. Deletions cut 4 bases from V and 1 base from J, with 11 bases between. This CDR3 is CASSRRARNTEAFF. The CDR3 DNA reads TGTGCCAGCAGCCGCCGCGCACGGAACACTGAAGCTTTCTTT.

This clone has more than one count but fewer than ten. This sequence joins TRBV27 and TRBJ2-3, with D maybe TRBD2 (6 bases). Germline V gene sequence: CDR1 MNHEY, CDR2 SMNVEV (reference sequence). This CDR3 contains 15 residues. The V gene lost 2 bases and the J gene lost 1 base, with 10 bases spanning the gap. The CDR3 DNA is TGTGCCAGCAGTTTAGTGGGACTCGGCACAGATACGCAGTATTTT. Protein product: CASSLVGLGTDTQYF.

This clone was recorded a few times. V is TRBV27 and J is TRBJ2-7; possible D gene TRBD2, 5 bases. CDR3 size: 15 residues. In germline, CDR1 is MNHEY, CDR2 SMNVEV (reference sequence). V gave up 5 bases and J gave up 0 bases, with 14 bases separating them. CDR3 sequence (DNA): TGTGCCAGCAGTCCGGAACTGGGGAGCTCCTACGAGCAGTACTTC. Its protein is CASSPELGSSYEQYF.

V and J are TRBV9 and TRBJ2-7, with a possible D match to TRBD2 (7 bases). V lost 0 bases to trimming and J lost 2 bases, with 9 bases between them. The CDR3 has 14 amino acids. Germline CDR1 SGDLS, CDR2 YYNGEE. The CDR3 loop reads CASSVGEGAYEQYF. Here the CDR3 DNA reads TGTGCCAGCAGCGTAGGGGAGGGGGCCTACGAGCAGTACTTC.

The rearrangement joins TRBV11-2 to TRBJ1-1; D gene ambiguous. The germline V and J ends were trimmed by 1 base and 11 bases, with 11 bases remaining between them. The germline V gene has CDR1 SGHAT and CDR2 FQNNGV. This CDR3 spans 12 amino acids. As DNA, the CDR3 is TGTGCCAGCAGCTTAGCTGGGGATCGGGCTTTCTTT. Encoded protein: CASSLAGDRAFF.

V usage is TRBV19 and J usage is TRBJ2-1, with a possible D match to TRBD2 (6 bases). Deletions cut 7 bases from V and 4 bases from J, with 14 bases between. In germline, CDR1 is LNHDA, CDR2 SQIVND (reference sequence). The CDR3 totals 14 residues. The CDR3 DNA follows: TGTGCCAGTAAAGGGACTCATTATTACAATGAGCAGTTCTTC. This gives the protein CASKGTHYYNEQFF.

The chain employs TRBV4-1 and TRBJ2-3; maybe TRBD2 (6 bases). The CDR3 has 17 residues. The V and J ends lost 2 bases and 2 bases respectively, with 17 bases between them. Germline assignment: CDR1 MGHRA and CDR2 YSYEKL. CDR3: CASSQPGVGDLTDTQYF. Here the CDR3 DNA reads TGCGCCAGCAGCCAACCGGGGGTAGGGGACCTCACAGATACGCAGTATTTT.

The chain couples TRBV7-3 to TRBJ2-4; weak D call: TRBD2 (7 bases). With 4 bases removed from V and 3 bases from J, the gap between germline ends came to 13 bases. CDR3 length: 15 amino acids. The germline V gene encodes CDR1 SGHTA and CDR2 FQGTGA. This CDR3 reads CASSSQGGDKNIQYF. CDR3 in DNA: TGTGCCAGCAGCTCCCAAGGGGGGGACAAAAACATTCAGTACTTC.

The sample holds a few counts of this clone. This chain uses TRBV6-6 with TRBJ1-5; D possibly corresponds to TRBD1 (5 bases). This CDR3 has 14 residues. Germline V gene data show CDR1 as MNHNY and CDR2 as SVGAGI (reference sequence). Trimming pared 0 bases from V and 3 bases from J, leaving 6 bases between. CDR3 in amino acids: CASSYSDTNQPQHF. The DNA of the CDR3 is TGTGCCAGCAGTTACTCGGACACCAATCAGCCCCAGCATTTT.

Written as DNA, the CDR3 is TGTGCCAGCAGCTTATACCGGAATGAGCAGTTCTTC. It is translated as CASSLYRNEQFF. This rearrangement joins TRBV11-1 to TRBJ2-1; no clear D gene. In germline, CDR1 is SGHAT, CDR2 FQDESV (reference sequence). The CDR3 runs to 12 residues. Deletions cut 2 bases from V and 7 bases from J, with 6 bases between.

The chain joins TRBV5-4 to TRBJ1-1, with 9 bases aligning to TRBD1. The V and J ends lost 4 bases and 1 base, in that order; junction bases with no gene match: 8. Germline V CDR1 and CDR2: SGHNT, YYREEE (reference sequence). The CDR3 totals 16 residues. The CDR3 region has the DNA TGTGCCAGCAGCGAGGGGGGGACAGGGAGGAACACTGAAGCTTTCTTT. Its translation: CASSEGGTGRNTEAFF.

This clone has more than one count but fewer than ten. The J gene is TRBJ2-3, the V gene TRBV5-6, with 8 positions matching TRBD1. The CDR3 covers 19 residues. The V gene's germline CDR1 is SGHDT and CDR2 YYEEEE. V shed 3 bases and J 2 bases; nucleotides not matched to a gene: 17. This CDR3 is CASSSDREASRWDTDTQYF. CDR3 bases: TGTGCCAGCAGCTCGGACAGGGAGGCGAGTCGCTGGGACACAGATACGCAGTATTTT. The full variable domain, with the rest looked up from reference TRBV5-6 and TRBJ2-3, is DAGVTQSPTHLIKTRGQQVTLRCSPKSGHDTVSWYQQALGQGPQFIFQYYEEEERQRGNFPDRFSGHQFPNYSSELNVNALLLGDSALYLCASSSDREASRWDTDTQYFGPGTRLTVL.

The chain combines TRBV11-2 with TRBJ1-6; possibly TRBD1 for D (5 bases). Germline V gene data show CDR1 as SGHAT and CDR2 as FQNNGV. This CDR3 is built from 15 residues. V shed 4 bases and J shed 9 bases, with 16 bases lying between them. DNA for the CDR3: TGTGCCAGCAGCTCTCGGCAGGGCGAGCGTTCACCCCTCCACTTT. It codes for CASSSRQGERSPLHF.

The chain has TRBV7-7 and TRBJ2-2; 12 bases map to TRBD2. The CDR3 has 16 amino acids. Germline V CDR1 and CDR2: SSHAT, FNYEAQ (reference sequence). Trimming cost V 7 bases and J 0 bases; bases outside gene matches: 3. CDR3 in DNA: TGTGCCAGCACCGGACTAGCGGGATCGAACACCGGGGAGCTGTTTTTT. Translating it yields CASTGLAGSNTGELFF.

About this clone: Different DNA sequences within this sample yield the same CDR3. The rearrangement links TRBV7-2 to TRBJ2-7; D is ambiguous. The CDR3 sequence is 11 residues long. Per the germline V gene, CDR1 is SGHTA and CDR2 is FQGNSA. The germline V and J ends were trimmed by 5 bases and 4 bases, with 6 bases remaining between them. CDR3 in DNA: TGTGCCAGCAGCGACCGTTACGAGCAGTACTTC. Translation gives CASSDRYEQYF.

The chain joins TRBV27 to TRBJ2-1; 14 bases fit TRBD2. J gave up 9 bases and V 4 bases, and 14 bases lay outside the gene matches. The CDR3 loop spans 18 amino acids. Germline V lookup: CDR1 MNHEY, CDR2 SMNVEV (reference sequence). The CDR3 region is CASSSPGLAGDVTSEQFF. The DNA for the CDR3 is TGTGCCAGCAGTTCGCCGGGACTAGCGGGAGACGTCACGAGTGAGCAGTTCTTC.

Only a few counts were recorded for this clone. The V and J genes are TRBV6-2 or TRBV6-3 and TRBJ2-5; 7 bases map to TRBD2. Germline V CDR1 and CDR2: MNHEY, SVGEGT. CDR3 length: 11 residues. The J segment lost 7 bases and the V segment lost 7 bases, leaving 3 bases of the junction unmatched. The CDR3 loop reads CASTPGGTQYF. The CDR3 DNA reads TGTGCCAGCACCCCGGGAGGGACCCAGTACTTC.

The rearrangement joins TRBV15 to TRBJ2-7; TRBD2 is a possible D gene (5 bases). V lost 1 base and J 2 bases, leaving 15 bases between the germline ends. Germline CDR1 is LNHNV and CDR2 is YYDKDF (reference sequence). The CDR3 consists of 16 residues. The CDR3 protein is CATSRGSGILAYEQYF. The CDR3 nucleotides are TGTGCCACCAGCAGAGGTTCGGGGATTTTAGCCTACGAGCAGTACTTC.

This clone was recorded many times. The chain recombines TRBV19 with TRBJ2-6; D is possibly TRBD2 (5 bases). CDR3 length: 16 residues. In germline, CDR1 is LNHDA, CDR2 SQIVND (reference sequence). V dropped 5 bases and J dropped 2 bases, with 13 bases sitting between them. Written as DNA, the CDR3 is TGTGCCAGTAGTCAAGGGCGGGTGCCTGGGGCCAACGTCCTGACTTTC. This codes for CASSQGRVPGANVLTF.

The V and J genes are TRBV6-5 and TRBJ2-7; possible D gene TRBD2, 6 bases. This CDR3 contains 13 residues. Per the germline V gene, CDR1 is MNHEY and CDR2 is SVGAGI. The V end lost 7 bases, the J end lost 0 bases, and 10 bases lay between the germline ends. CDR3 protein: CASKETSSYEQYF. Here the CDR3 DNA reads TGTGCCAGCAAGGAGACTAGCTCCTACGAGCAGTACTTC.